This TCR beta chain is from a study of monozygotic twins with inflammatory bowel disease. General study points: Healthy twins shared more clonotypes with others than IBD patients, most markedly active ones.

cDNA was made in eight separate reactions per sample. Addition of UMIs with a 6-nucleotide sample barcode was achieved by template switching. Researchers put TCRalpha and TCRbeta cDNA through two nested PCRs lasting 16 and 9 cycles. TCRdb re-called the 5' RACE reads and gives one entry per CDR3 protein, without DNA. The sample data list approximately 160,000 distinct CDR3 sequences. CDR1 and CDR2 from the germline V gene are WSHSY and SAAADI. The CDR3 consists of 15 residues. For this clonotype: No antigen is known for it.

The chain employs TRBV10-2 and TRBJ1-1. The origin of this receptor is a human donor with ulcerative colitis or Crohn's disease, or a healthy co-twin of an affected twin (not recorded which). Sequenced: blood. CDR3 in amino acids: CASSVSRAPSTEAFF.